Each of the 28 T cell receptor beta chains below was sequenced from the same sample in a study of blood T cell repertoires in COVID-19. Sequencing used immunoSEQ multiplex PCR; TCRdb keeps in-frame clones, though not all of them. In the table there are under 200,000 clones, roughly 77% of which are singletons. Material for sequencing was peripheral blood. These receptors originate from a man between 65 and 85 years old with active or convalescent COVID-19.

The chain has TRBV24-1 and TRBJ2-5; 7 nucleotides align to TRBD1. In germline, CDR1 is KGHDR, CDR2 SFDVKD. The CDR3 spans 13 residues. After removal of 2 bases from V and 4 bases from J, the junction contained 0 bases not matched to a gene. CDR3 nucleotide sequence: TGTGCCACCAGTGATTCAGGGGGAGAGACCCAGTACTTC. Translation gives CATSDSGGETQYF.

V and J are TRBV30 and TRBJ1-1; D call uncertain. The CDR3 is made up of 13 amino acids. The germline V gene encodes CDR1 GTSNPN and CDR2 SVGIG (reference sequence). The V end lost 7 bases, the J end lost 1 base, and 13 bases lay between the germline ends. CDR3 sequence reads: CASSQARNTEAFF. The CDR3 DNA follows: TGTGCCTCGAGCCAGGCCAGGAACACTGAAGCTTTCTTT.

The J gene is TRBJ2-5, the V gene TRBV7-9; 7 bases fit TRBD1. This CDR3 spans 15 amino acids. Per the germline V gene, CDR1 is SEHNR and CDR2 is FQNEAQ (reference sequence). J was trimmed by 0 bases and V by 1 base; bases with no gene match: 2. The CDR3 reads CASSLEDRYQETQYF. In DNA form, the CDR3 reads TGTGCCAGCAGCTTAGAGGACAGGTACCAAGAGACCCAGTACTTC.

V and J are TRBV19 and TRBJ1-5, with 11 bases matching TRBD1. Germline CDR1 is LNHDA and CDR2 is SQIVND (reference sequence). There are 15 residues in the CDR3. Trimming at V came to 10 bases and at J to 0 bases, leaving 5 bases not matched to a gene. The CDR3 region is CATSDRGLSNQPQHF. The DNA for the CDR3 is TGTGCCACTTCGGACAGGGGGCTTAGCAATCAGCCCCAGCATTTT.

The CDR3 loop reads CASSLRDRGNTEAFF. The CDR3, as DNA: TGTGCCAGCAGTTTAAGGGACAGGGGGAACACTGAAGCTTTCTTT. The rearrangement uses TRBV27 and TRBJ1-1; 10 nucleotides agree with TRBD1. The CDR3 extends over 15 amino acids. Looked up from germline, CDR1 is MNHEY and CDR2 is SMNVEV (reference sequence). J lost 1 base, V lost 2 bases, and 1 base had no gene match.

This chain uses TRBV5-8 with TRBJ1-1; TRBD1 might be the D (5 bases). This CDR3 region has 15 residues. Per germline, CDR1 SGHTS and CDR2 YDEGEE. Trimming shortened V by 5 bases and J by 5 bases, and 19 bases separated the two germline ends. The CDR3 nucleotides are TGTGCCAGCAGATCCCGGGTCGGGGCGGGGACTGAAGCTTTCTTT. Translating it yields CASRSRVGAGTEAFF. Complete variable domain (other parts from reference TRBV5-8 and TRBJ1-1): EAGVTQSPTHLIKTRGQQATLRCSPISGHTSVYWYQQALGLGLQFLLWYDEGEERNRGNFPPRFSGRQFPNYSSELNVNALELEDSALYLCASRSRVGAGTEAFFGQGTRLTVV.

This clone was observed many times. The genes are TRBV2 and TRBJ1-3; TRBD1 matches at 9 bases. Germline values: CDR1 SNHLY, CDR2 FYNNEI. J gave up 3 bases and V 6 bases, and 3 bases lay outside the gene matches. The CDR3 is 14 residues long. The DNA of the CDR3 is TGTGCCAGCAGCCCGGGACAGGGTGGAAACACCATATATTTT. This codes for CASSPGQGGNTIYF.

This chain links TRBV6-6 with TRBJ2-2, with D possibly being TRBD1 (6 bases). With 7 bases removed from V and 6 bases from J, the gap between germline ends came to 15 bases. The CDR3 covers 14 residues. CDR1 is MNHNY and CDR2 is SVGAGI in the germline V gene (reference sequence). CDR3 bases: TGTGCCAGCAATCTTCAGGGGCCGCCCGGGGAGCTGTTTTTT. Its translation: CASNLQGPPGELFF.

This clone has a handful of counts. V and J are TRBV4-2 and TRBJ1-2; D perhaps matches TRBD1 (5 bases). V lost 4 bases to trimming and J lost 2 bases, with 11 bases between them. CDR1 and CDR2 (germline): LGHNA, YNFKEQ. The CDR3 extends over 14 amino acids. The CDR3 reads CASSPTRENYGYTF. The DNA for the CDR3 is TGTGCCAGCAGCCCTACCAGGGAAAACTATGGCTACACCTTC.

J is TRBJ2-3 and V is TRBV5-4; 8 positions agree with TRBD2. Germline loops: CDR1 SGHNT, CDR2 YYREEE (reference sequence). The trim removed 2 bases at V and 2 bases at J, leaving 10 bases unmatched. The CDR3 has 17 amino acids. CDR3 bases: TGTGCCAGCAGCTTTGGTTCCCGCGGGGGGAACACAGATACGCAGTATTTT. The encoded protein is CASSFGSRGGNTDTQYF.

This clone was seen a single time. The rearrangement joins TRBV19 to TRBJ2-3, with TRBD1 matching 7 bases. The CDR3 is made up of 18 amino acids. The germline V gene encodes CDR1 LNHDA and CDR2 SQIVND (reference sequence). J lost 4 bases, V lost 4 bases, and 17 bases had no gene match. In DNA form, the CDR3 reads TGTGCCAGTAGTACCTACACCCTGACCGACAGGGTCCCAGATACGCAGTATTTT. Protein product: CASSTYTLTDRVPDTQYF.

A few counts support this clone. CDR3 sequence: CSASQGGGGYTF. The CDR3 DNA sequence: TGCAGTGCTAGTCAGGGGGGCGGTGGCTACACCTTC. The gene calls are TRBV20-1 and TRBJ1-2, with TRBD1 matching 7 bases. Germline trimming cut 3 bases from V and 7 bases from J; bases unmatched to any gene: 5. The V gene's germline CDR1 is DFQATT and CDR2 SNEGSKA (reference sequence). The CDR3 has 12 residues.

The chain is built from TRBV7-7 and TRBJ1-6; no definite D call. Germline CDR1 and CDR2: SSHAT and FNYEAQ (reference sequence). The CDR3 spans 16 residues. Trimming took off 3 bases at V and 4 bases at J, with 13 bases between the two ends. In DNA, the CDR3 is TGTGCCAGCAGCTTGGAGCCGCTCGTGTATAATTCACCCCTCCACTTT. This codes for CASSLEPLVYNSPLHF. Complete variable domain (other parts from reference TRBV7-7 and TRBJ1-6): GAGVSQSPRYKVTKRGQDVTLRCDPISSHATLYWYQQALGQGPEFLTYFNYEAQPDKSGLPSDRFSAERPEGSISTLTIQRTEQRDSAMYRCASSLEPLVYNSPLHFGNGTRLTVT.

This clone was seen a handful of times. The chain has TRBV10-1 and TRBJ2-1, with 11 bases fitting TRBD2. The CDR3 extends over 18 amino acids. V shed 4 bases and J 5 bases; nucleotides not matched to a gene: 13. Germline V gene data show CDR1 as WNHNN and CDR2 as SYGVQD (reference sequence). The CDR3 spells CASSVNPSGRTMDNEQFF. In nucleotides, the CDR3 is TGCGCCAGCAGTGTAAACCCTAGCGGGAGGACTATGGACAATGAGCAGTTCTTC.

The chain carries TRBV3-1 (or the pseudogene TRBV3-2) and TRBJ2-3; D might be TRBD2 (5 bases). In germline, CDR1 is LGHDT, CDR2 YNNKEL (reference sequence). Trimming took off 2 bases at V and 2 bases at J, with 26 bases between the two ends. The CDR3 extends over 20 amino acids. CDR3 amino acids: CASSQPRPIQSGRDTDTQYF. As DNA, the CDR3 is TGTGCCAGCAGCCAACCACGCCCGATTCAGTCGGGTCGGGACACAGATACGCAGTATTTT.

This rearrangement joins TRBV6-5 to TRBJ2-7; 9 bases match TRBD1. The CDR3 has 15 residues. From germline, CDR1 is MNHEY and CDR2 SVGAGI. The ends lost 5 bases at V and 6 bases at J; junction bases unmatched: 11. Here the CDR3 DNA reads TGTGCCAGCAGTCCCCGGACAGGGGAGCTGAGCGAGCAGTACTTC. It codes for CASSPRTGELSEQYF.

J is TRBJ1-6 and V is TRBV12-5; 9 bases line up with TRBD1. The V and J ends lost 4 bases and 6 bases, in that order; junction bases with no gene match: 7. This CDR3 has 16 residues. From germline, CDR1 is LGHNT and CDR2 FRNRAP. CDR3 DNA sequence: TGTGCTAGTGGTTGGGGACAGGGATTCTCTAATTCACCCCTCCACTTT. Translated, it gives CASGWGQGFSNSPLHF.

This chain uses TRBV2 with TRBJ1-2; D is perhaps TRBD1 (6 bases). This CDR3 spans 13 amino acids. Trimming left V 3 bases short and J 6 bases short, with 11 bases between. CDR1 is SNHLY and CDR2 is FYNNEI in the germline V gene. CDR3 in DNA: TGTGCCAGCAGTGATTATGGACAGAATGGCTACACCTTC. It encodes CASSDYGQNGYTF.

This rearrangement joins TRBV13 to TRBJ2-3; TRBD2 is a possible D gene (6 bases). The CDR3 totals 17 residues. V was clipped by 2 bases and J by 4 bases, with 19 bases between them. Germline loops: CDR1 PRHDT, CDR2 FYEKMQ (reference sequence). As DNA, the CDR3 is TGTGCCAGCAGCTTACCAAGATGGGCTAGCGTTCCAGATACGCAGTATTTT. Protein: CASSLPRWASVPDTQYF.

V usage is TRBV2 and J usage is TRBJ2-3; a weak D match, TRBD1 (6 bases). This CDR3 is 13 amino acids long. V lost 4 bases and J 5 bases, leaving 10 bases between the germline ends. Per the germline V gene, CDR1 is SNHLY and CDR2 is FYNNEI. CDR3 sequence (DNA): TGTGCCAGCAGTGGGGAACAGGGAGATACGCAGTATTTT. This gives the protein CASSGEQGDTQYF.

The chain uses TRBV6-5 and TRBJ2-3; D is possibly TRBD2 (5 bases). Per germline, CDR1 MNHEY and CDR2 SVGAGI. Trimming cost V 2 bases and J 0 bases, with 9 bases left between them. CDR3 size: 15 residues. The DNA for the CDR3 is TGTGCCAGCAGTTACCGACGGGAAAGCACAGATACGCAGTATTTT. This gives the protein CASSYRRESTDTQYF.

CDR3 protein: CAYRDYSPKQYF. CDR3 DNA sequence: TGTGCCTACCGGGACTATTCCCCAAAGCAGTACTTC. This rearrangement joins TRBV30 to TRBJ2-7; 7 positions match TRBD2. Germline-derived CDR1 and CDR2 are GTSNPN and SVGIG (reference sequence). The CDR3 runs to 12 residues. Trimming took 7 bases from V and 8 from J; bases not matched to a gene: 11.

J is TRBJ2-7 and V is TRBV3-1 (or the pseudogene TRBV3-2); D is unclear. Germline CDR1 reads LGHDT; CDR2 reads YNNKEL (reference sequence). With 4 bases removed from V and 6 bases from J, the gap between germline ends came to 13 bases. The length of the CDR3 is 13 residues. In DNA form, the CDR3 reads TGTGCCAGCAGCCTTACAGTCAATGGCGAGCAGTACTTC. This sequence encodes CASSLTVNGEQYF.

This clone appeared a single time. The chain uses TRBV30 and TRBJ1-1; unclear D gene. Germline CDR1 reads GTSNPN; CDR2 reads SVGIG (reference sequence). The germline V and J ends were trimmed by 5 bases and 0 bases, with 10 bases remaining between them. The CDR3 loop spans 13 amino acids. CDR3 sequence: CAWAAQMNTEAFF. The CDR3 coding sequence is TGTGCCTGGGCTGCTCAGATGAACACTGAAGCTTTCTTT.

Written as DNA, the CDR3 is TGCGCCAGCAGTCCAGGGGGCATCTACAATGAGCAGTTCTTC. Its protein product is CASSPGGIYNEQFF. The V gene is TRBV10-1, the J gene TRBJ2-1; 8 bases are a match to TRBD1. The CDR3 extends over 14 amino acids. The J segment lost 3 bases and the V segment lost 5 bases, leaving 3 bases of the junction unmatched. Per the germline V gene, CDR1 is WNHNN and CDR2 is SYGVQD (reference sequence).

The chain employs TRBV5-6 and TRBJ1-2, with 7 bases fitting TRBD1. Unmatched junction bases numbered 15, after V lost 6 bases and J lost 7 bases. In germline, CDR1 is SGHDT, CDR2 YYEEEE. CDR3 length equals 15 residues. The CDR3 is CASTLLETGRSGYTF. CDR3 nucleotides: TGTGCCAGCACCCTACTTGAGACAGGGAGAAGTGGCTACACCTTC.

The chain recombines TRBV2 with TRBJ2-7; TRBD2 is a possible D gene (7 bases). The CDR3 runs to 14 residues. Trimming removed 6 bases from V and 6 bases from J, with 18 bases in between. Germline V gene lookup returns CDR1 SNHLY and CDR2 FYNNEI. CDR3 sequence reads: CASSPQGGGFEQYF. The CDR3 bases are TGTGCCAGCAGCCCCCAGGGAGGGGGGTTCGAGCAGTACTTC.

The chain links TRBV6-5 to TRBJ2-3, with TRBD2 matching over 13 bases. The CDR3 is made up of 15 amino acids. Germline CDR1 and CDR2: MNHEY and SVGAGI. J gave up 3 bases and V 6 bases, and 3 bases lay outside the gene matches. The CDR3 region has the DNA TGTGCCAGCAGGGGACTAGCGGGGACTACAGATACGCAGTATTTT. Translating it yields CASRGLAGTTDTQYF.